The entry below gives a single T cell receptor beta chain sequence along with its context. This sample was included in a study of control samples from healthy donors and cancer patients. Clones were read by immunoSEQ multiplex PCR, and TCRdb kept only the in-frame ones, dropping some. The sample includes about 55,000 clones, approximately 95% seen only once; the top ten take roughly 1.1%. CDR3 size: 14 residues. Germline lookup yields CDR1 SGHRS and CDR2 YFSETQ. V was shortened by 2 bases and J by 2 bases, with 10 bases between the two germline ends. The source is a woman aged 18-35 years in good health. V gene TRBV5-1 combines with J gene TRBJ1-2; the D gene is possibly TRBD1 (5 bases). Material: blood. The CDR3 spells CASSFSGSNYGYTF. CDR3 nucleotides: TGCGCCAGCAGCTTTTCAGGGTCCAACTATGGCTACACCTTC.